This T cell receptor (beta chain) was sequenced for a study of OX40 agonist ivuxolimab in advanced cancers. This clone was counted a single time. Sequenced by immunoSEQ multiplex PCR; TCRdb stores in-frame clones only, minus some. The data hold 96,000 or so clones, with less than 85% observed a single time. The CDR3 contains 15 residues. Germline loops: CDR1 SGHRS, CDR2 YFSETQ. V lost 5 bases, J lost 2 bases, and 8 bases stayed unmatched. The chain uses TRBV5-1 and TRBJ2-5; 8 positions match TRBD2. This receptor was obtained from an adult with an advanced solid tumor such as melanoma, head and neck, liver or kidney cancer. The sample in question was CD4+ or CD8+ T cells sorted from blood, obtained in a trial of the OX40 agonist ivuxolimab. The CDR3 sequence is CASSQGLAIQETQYF. CDR3 nucleotides: TGCGCCAGCAGTCAAGGACTAGCAATTCAAGAGACCCAGTACTTC.